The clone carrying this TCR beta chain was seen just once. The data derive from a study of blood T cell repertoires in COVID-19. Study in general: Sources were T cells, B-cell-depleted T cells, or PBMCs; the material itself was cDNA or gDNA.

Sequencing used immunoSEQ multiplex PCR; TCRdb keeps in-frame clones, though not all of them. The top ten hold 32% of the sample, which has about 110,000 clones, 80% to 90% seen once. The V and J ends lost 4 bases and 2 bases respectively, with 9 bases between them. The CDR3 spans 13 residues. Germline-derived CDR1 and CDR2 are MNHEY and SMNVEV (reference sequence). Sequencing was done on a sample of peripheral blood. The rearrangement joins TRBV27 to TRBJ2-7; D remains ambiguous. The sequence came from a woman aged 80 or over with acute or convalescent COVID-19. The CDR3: CASSSTPTYEQYF. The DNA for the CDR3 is TGTGCCAGCAGTTCGACACCGACCTACGAGCAGTACTTC.